Following are 16 T cell receptor beta chains from one sample sequenced in a study of cytomegalovirus exposure and HLA in healthy donors (dated by TCRdb to the late 2010s). To prepare the library, the immunoSEQ multiplex PCR assay was applied. The multiplex PCR relied on a mix of 60 forward primers for TCR Vbeta segments and 13 reverse primers for TCR Jbeta segments. TCRdb took over this immuneACCESS table, retaining in-frame rearrangements with V and J assigned. Such tables are incomplete; in checked studies, under half of the missing clones stem from an unresolved V gene, and the remainder is unexplained. The sample table shows 100,000 or so clones, and roughly three quarters are seen once. The leading ten clones occupy over 4% of the sample. The sample comprised PBMCs. The receptor source for this set is a female donor in good health and CMV-seropositive.

The chain carries TRBV30 and TRBJ1-1; no reliable D call. Between the trimmed V and J ends, which lost 2 bases and 5 bases, there was a span of 21 bases. From germline, CDR1 is GTSNPN and CDR2 SVGIG (reference sequence). The CDR3 contains 16 residues. This CDR3 is CAWSKRGPTKGTEAFF. DNA for the CDR3: TGTGCCTGGAGTAAACGGGGTCCTACCAAAGGGACTGAAGCTTTCTTT.

This clone was picked up a small number of times. This sequence joins TRBV5-4 and TRBJ2-2; no definite D call. The CDR3 runs to 16 residues. V was trimmed by 2 bases and J by 0 bases, leaving 11 bases between them. Per the germline V gene, CDR1 is SGHNT and CDR2 is YYREEE (reference sequence). CDR3 nucleotide sequence: TGTGCCAGCAGCTTCTCTGCGGTATCGAACACCGGGGAGCTGTTTTTT. Amino acids: CASSFSAVSNTGELFF.

This clone was seen a single time. The J gene is TRBJ2-1, the V gene TRBV5-1, with D uncertain. Germline assignment: CDR1 SGHRS and CDR2 YFSETQ. There are 15 residues in the CDR3. V lost 0 bases and J lost 5, with 12 bases in between. In DNA form, the CDR3 reads TGCGCCAGCAGCTTGGGTCCAGGCCAGCACAATGAGCAGTTCTTC. Its protein product is CASSLGPGQHNEQFF.

This clone was observed a single time. The chain has TRBV5-1 and TRBJ2-5; D may be TRBD1 (5 bases). The last part of the DNA fits TRBJ2-7 better; the J call may be wrong. The CDR3 consists of 13 residues. The germline gives CDR1 SGHRS, CDR2 YFSETQ. The DNA of the CDR3 is TGCGCCAGCAGCTTGGACGCTAGGGGCGAGCAGTACTTC. This encodes CASSLDARGEQYF.

This chain joins TRBV10-3 and TRBJ2-7; 12 nucleotides match TRBD2. The CDR3 loop spans 14 amino acids. J was trimmed by 4 bases and V by 3 bases; bases with no gene match: 1. The germline V gene encodes CDR1 ENHRY and CDR2 SYGVKD. DNA for the CDR3: TGTGCCATCAGTGACCTAGCGGGAGGGTACGAGCAGTACTTC. Translating it yields CAISDLAGGYEQYF.

The genes are TRBV5-1 and TRBJ1-1, with D possibly being TRBD1 (6 bases). Germline V gives CDR1 SGHRS, CDR2 YFSETQ. The CDR3 is made up of 17 amino acids. V was clipped by 2 bases and J by 1 base, with 18 bases between them. As DNA, the CDR3 is TGCGCCAGCAGCTTCCGGGACACGGGGGGTGGGAACACTGAAGCTTTCTTT. As protein: CASSFRDTGGGNTEAFF.

The rearrangement links TRBV12-2 to TRBJ2-7; the tabulated D call, TRBD2, remains unverified against the DNA. TRBV12-2 is given as a pseudogene. This CDR3 is built from 16 residues. The CDR3 sequence: CASRLATGLAGYEQYF. Here the CDR3 DNA reads TGTGCAAGTCGCTTAGCGACGGGACTAGCGGGCTACGAGCAGTACTTC.

The J gene is TRBJ2-7, the V gene TRBV19; TRBD2 might be the D (6 bases). CDR1 and CDR2 (germline): LNHDA, SQIVND (reference sequence). This CDR3 has 15 amino acids. V was pared by 6 bases and J by 1 base, with 16 bases between. CDR3 loop: CASRGSTSGSYEQYF. The CDR3 DNA reads as TGTGCCAGTAGAGGCTCGACTAGTGGGTCCTACGAGCAGTACTTC.

For the CDR3, the DNA is TGTGCCAGCAGCTCACTGGCGGGGGGCTCTGGGACCCAGTACTTC. This sequence encodes CASSSLAGGSGTQYF. V usage is TRBV7-2 and J usage is TRBJ2-5, with 8 bases matching TRBD2. V shed 4 bases, J shed 7 bases, and the junction held 11 bases outside the gene matches. Germline V gene lookup returns CDR1 SGHTA and CDR2 FQGNSA. The CDR3 consists of 15 residues.

The chain couples TRBV11-2 to TRBJ1-3; D not certain. This CDR3 is 15 amino acids long. Per germline, CDR1 SGHAT and CDR2 FQNNGV. V was shortened by 6 bases and J by 4 bases, with 16 bases between the two germline ends. As DNA, the CDR3 is TGTGCCAGCAGTTCCGTGAAGGGAGGGGGAAACACCATATATTTT. Translated, it gives CASSSVKGGGNTIYF.

J is TRBJ2-7 and V is TRBV19, with D perhaps TRBD2 (6 bases). The CDR3 totals 13 residues. V was cut by 5 bases and J by 4 bases, with 12 bases left in between. Germline assignment: CDR1 LNHDA and CDR2 SQIVND (reference sequence). CDR3 sequence: CASSFGGGYEQYF. The CDR3 nucleotides are TGTGCCAGTAGTTTCGGGGGTGGGTACGAGCAGTACTTC.

V usage is TRBV18 and J usage is TRBJ1-1; D is ambiguous. Trimming shortened V by 1 base and J by 1 base, and 7 bases separated the two germline ends. Looked up from germline, CDR1 is KGHSH and CDR2 is LQKENI. The CDR3 extends over 14 amino acids. CDR3 nucleotide sequence: TGTGCCAGCTCACCACAGGGAGGGAACACTGAAGCTTTCTTT. Translation: CASSPQGGNTEAFF.

The genes are TRBV28 and TRBJ2-7; 11 bases are a match to TRBD1. The CDR3 is made up of 15 amino acids. The ends lost 6 bases at V and 7 bases at J; junction bases unmatched: 11. Germline V CDR1 and CDR2: MDHEN, SYDVKM. The CDR3 is CASRTAGTGGREQYF. The CDR3 DNA is TGTGCCAGCAGAACTGCCGGGACAGGGGGTAGGGAGCAGTACTTC.

The chain employs TRBV5-4 and TRBJ2-3, with a tentative D call TRBD2 (6 bases). The CDR3 loop spans 15 amino acids. Trimming cost V 5 bases and J 0 bases, with 13 bases left between them. Germline assignment: CDR1 SGHNT and CDR2 YYREEE (reference sequence). The CDR3 nucleotides read TGTGCCAGCAGACCTTCTAGCGTCAGCACAGATACGCAGTATTTT. Protein: CASRPSSVSTDTQYF.

The rearrangement joins TRBV10-3 to TRBJ2-1; D remains unclear. Germline-derived CDR1 and CDR2 are ENHRY and SYGVKD. Trimming pared 10 bases from V and 7 bases from J, leaving 8 bases between. The CDR3 loop spans 10 amino acids. The CDR3 DNA reads as TGTGCCACCGAGAGGAATGAGCAGTTCTTC. It is translated as CATERNEQFF.

In this sample, this clone turned up a few times. This chain links TRBV6-1 with TRBJ1-4, with TRBD1 matching over 9 bases. Per the germline V gene, CDR1 is MNHNS and CDR2 is SASEGT. V gave up 11 bases and J gave up 4 bases; unmatched junction bases: 8. This CDR3 is built from 14 residues. CDR3 in amino acids: CAVHRDRVNEKLFF. The CDR3 DNA reads as TGTGCCGTACACCGGGACAGGGTTAATGAAAAACTGTTTTTT.